This entry lists 21 T cell receptor beta chains sequenced from one sample in a study of technical replicates of blood from several donors. Sequenced by immunoSEQ multiplex PCR; TCRdb stores in-frame clones only, minus some. The table shows about 13,000 clones, with about 76% occurring only once. The sample taken for sequencing was PBMCs. Every receptor here comes from a human donor in good health.

This sequence joins TRBV18 and TRBJ2-2; D is possibly TRBD2 (6 bases). CDR1 and CDR2 (germline): KGHSH, LQKENI. V dropped 5 bases and J dropped 5 bases, with 21 bases sitting between them. This CDR3 is 17 amino acids long. In nucleotides, the CDR3 is TGTGCCAGCTCAACCCAAGCAGAGGGAGGCTTGACCGGGGAGCTGTTTTTT. It specifies CASSTQAEGGLTGELFF.

The gene calls are TRBV7-9 and TRBJ1-1; 9 bases map to TRBD1. V lost 6 bases to trimming and J lost 5 bases; unmatched junction nucleotides: 7. The CDR3 contains 14 residues. Per the germline V gene, CDR1 is SEHNR and CDR2 is FQNEAQ (reference sequence). The CDR3 DNA reads as TGTGCCAGCAGACAGGGACAGGGCAATACTGAAGCTTTCTTT. This codes for CASRQGQGNTEAFF.

The genes are TRBV7-9 and TRBJ2-5, with 8 bases aligning to TRBD2. The CDR3 sequence is 15 residues long. The junction had 7 bases not matched to a gene; V was cut back by 1 base and J by 6 bases. Germline CDR1 reads SEHNR; CDR2 reads FQNEAQ (reference sequence). This CDR3 reads CASSLDLAGTKTQYF. Here the CDR3 DNA reads TGTGCCAGCAGCTTAGACCTAGCGGGTACGAAGACCCAGTACTTC. The full variable domain, in which reference TRBV7-9 and TRBJ2-5 provide the parts outside the CDR3, is DTGVSQNPRHKITKRGQNVTFRCDPISEHNRLYWYRQTLGQGPEFLTYFQNEAQLEKSRLLSDRFSAERPKGSFSTLEIQRTEQGDSAMYLCASSLDLAGTKTQYFGPGTRLLVL.

This rearrangement joins TRBV6-5 to TRBJ1-1; the match to TRBD1 covers 7 bases. The CDR3 totals 15 residues. The V and J ends lost 2 bases and 1 base, in that order; junction bases with no gene match: 4. Per germline, CDR1 MNHEY and CDR2 SVGAGI. The CDR3 reads CASSYRTGANTEAFF. The CDR3 bases are TGTGCCAGCAGTTACCGCACAGGGGCGAACACTGAAGCTTTCTTT.

The chain employs TRBV28 and TRBJ2-6; D is undetermined. The CDR3 extends over 12 amino acids. Trimming pared 8 bases from V and 2 bases from J, leaving 4 bases between. The germline V gene encodes CDR1 MDHEN and CDR2 SYDVKM. In DNA form, the CDR3 reads TGTGCCAGCGCGACTGGGGCCAACGTCCTGACTTTC. Translation gives CASATGANVLTF.

V and J are TRBV5-5 and TRBJ2-7; no definite D call. This CDR3 region has 15 residues. The V gene's germline CDR1 is SGHKS and CDR2 YYEKEE (reference sequence). V was cut by 1 base and J by 0 bases, with 11 bases left in between. CDR3 nucleotide sequence: TGTGCCAGCAGCTTGAAGACACAGAGCTCCTACGAGCAGTACTTC. Translation: CASSLKTQSSYEQYF.

The chain has TRBV6-1 and TRBJ2-7, with TRBD1 identical over 7 bases. The length of the CDR3 is 14 residues. Germline CDR1 reads MNHNS; CDR2 reads SASEGT. J was trimmed by 0 bases and V by 8 bases; bases with no gene match: 7. This CDR3 is CASLRTGHSYEQYF. In nucleotides, the CDR3 is TGTGCCAGCTTGAGGACAGGCCACTCCTACGAGCAGTACTTC.

This clone was observed a few times. This chain links TRBV28 with TRBJ1-2, with D perhaps TRBD1 (6 bases). Trimming pared 5 bases from V and 7 bases from J, leaving 20 bases between. CDR3 length: 15 residues. Germline CDR1 reads MDHEN; CDR2 reads SYDVKM. CDR3 coding DNA: TGTGCCAGCAGTGTTTCCAATTGGGGGCAGGGTGGCTACACCTTC. Translation: CASSVSNWGQGGYTF.

The chain is built from TRBV1 and TRBJ1-5; no DNA check was done on the table's D call, TRBD1. TRBV1 is a known pseudogene. The CDR3 is made up of 16 amino acids. In DNA, the CDR3 is TGCACCAGCAGCCAAGATCCGTTACAAAGCAATCAGCCCCAGCATTTT. Its translation is CTSSQDPLQSNQPQHF.

The chain uses TRBV5-1 and TRBJ2-5; TRBD2 agrees at 8 bases. Germline CDR1 reads SGHRS; CDR2 reads YFSETQ. CDR3 length: 14 amino acids. V lost 3 bases, J lost 5 bases, and 6 bases stayed unmatched. The CDR3 reads CASSYNSGIETQYF. The CDR3 region has the DNA TGCGCCAGCAGCTACAATAGCGGGATTGAGACCCAGTACTTC.

This chain links TRBV7-2 with TRBJ2-5, with TRBD2 identical over 12 bases. Germline lookup yields CDR1 SGHTA and CDR2 FQGNSA. V gave up 2 bases and J gave up 4 bases; unmatched junction bases: 2. This CDR3 has 15 amino acids. The CDR3 loop is CASSLPLAGGETQYF. DNA of the CDR3: TGTGCCAGCAGCTTACCACTAGCGGGAGGAGAGACCCAGTACTTC. The full variable domain, in which reference TRBV7-2 and TRBJ2-5 provide the parts outside the CDR3, is GAGVSQSPSNKVTEKGKDVELRCDPISGHTALYWYRQSLGQGLEFLIYFQGNSAPDKSGLPSDRFSAERTGGSVSTLTIQRTQQEDSAVYLCASSLPLAGGETQYFGPGTRLLVL.

This chain joins TRBV2 and TRBJ2-1; 8 bases match TRBD1. Germline CDR1 is SNHLY and CDR2 is FYNNEI. V lost 4 bases to trimming and J lost 4 bases; unmatched junction nucleotides: 6. The CDR3 sequence is 15 residues long. The DNA for the CDR3 is TGTGCCAGCAGTGCTAACAGGGGGAATTACAATGAGCAGTTCTTC. This codes for CASSANRGNYNEQFF.

A few counts support this clone. The chain carries TRBV5-6 and TRBJ2-1; D is perhaps TRBD2 (5 bases). This CDR3 has 12 amino acids. Trimming left V 2 bases short and J 8 bases short, with 8 bases between. Per germline, CDR1 SGHDT and CDR2 YYEEEE. The CDR3 DNA reads as TGTGCCAGCAGCTTAGGGAGAGATGAGCAGTTCTTC. Protein product: CASSLGRDEQFF. The complete variable domain, with remaining parts taken from reference TRBV5-6 and TRBJ2-1, reads DAGVTQSPTHLIKTRGQQVTLRCSPKSGHDTVSWYQQALGQGPQFIFQYYEEEERQRGNFPDRFSGHQFPNYSSELNVNALLLGDSALYLCASSLGRDEQFFGPGTRLTVL.

This rearrangement joins TRBV5-1 to TRBJ2-1, with 13 bases that match TRBD2. This CDR3 is built from 16 residues. CDR1 SGHRS and CDR2 YFSETQ come from the germline V gene. Trimming cost V 0 bases and J 6 bases; bases outside gene matches: 3. Here the CDR3 reads CASSLGLAGGPNEQFF. CDR3 bases: TGCGCCAGCAGCTTGGGACTAGCGGGAGGACCCAATGAGCAGTTCTTC.

The rearrangement uses TRBV4-1 and TRBJ2-2, with D perhaps matching TRBD2 (6 bases). CDR1 and CDR2 from the germline V gene are MGHRA and YSYEKL. The V end was cut by 1 base, the J end by 0 bases, with 18 bases between. This CDR3 has 19 amino acids. CDR3 in DNA: TGCGCCAGCAGCCAAGGAAGAGAGGGTGCTAGCGCGAACACCGGGGAGCTGTTTTTT. It yields the protein CASSQGREGASANTGELFF.

The V gene is TRBV27, the J gene TRBJ2-7, with D possibly being TRBD2 (6 bases). V lost 3 bases and J lost 9, with 15 bases in between. This CDR3 spans 13 amino acids. From germline, CDR1 is MNHEY and CDR2 SMNVEV (reference sequence). The CDR3 region is CASSFTSAGAQYF. CDR3 nucleotides: TGTGCCAGCAGTTTCACGTCAGCGGGCGCGCAGTACTTC.

This clone was seen just once. This chain connects TRBV2 to TRBJ2-7; D is unclear. The CDR3 totals 15 residues. Trimming pared 2 bases from V and 0 bases from J, leaving 11 bases between. Germline V lookup: CDR1 SNHLY, CDR2 FYNNEI. Here the CDR3 DNA reads TGTGCCAGCAGTGAAACTCCAAACCCCTCCTACGAGCAGTACTTC. Translating it yields CASSETPNPSYEQYF.

This chain uses TRBV6-5 with TRBJ1-6; TRBD1 matches at 7 bases. The length of the CDR3 is 15 residues. Germline assignment: CDR1 MNHEY and CDR2 SVGAGI. V lost 7 bases, J lost 12 bases, and 15 bases stayed unmatched. CDR3 sequence (DNA): TGTGCCAGCATTGTAAGGTGGGACAGCCTGGAACCCCTCCACTTT. It encodes CASIVRWDSLEPLHF.

J is TRBJ2-3 and V is TRBV18, with 9 bases that match TRBD1. V was clipped by 4 bases and J by 5 bases; unmatched bases: 10. Germline CDR1 reads KGHSH; CDR2 reads LQKENI. This CDR3 comprises 16 residues. The CDR3 DNA reads as TGTGCCAGCTCACTCGGTTCGGGGACAGGGCGAGATACGCAGTATTTT. This codes for CASSLGSGTGRDTQYF.

V gene TRBV28 combines with J gene TRBJ1-2, with TRBD1 identical over 9 bases. The germline CDR1 and CDR2 sequences are MDHEN and SYDVKM. V lost 7 bases to trimming and J lost 1 base; unmatched junction nucleotides: 13. The CDR3 is 17 amino acids. This chain's CDR3 is CASIPGGTGIFNYGYTF. CDR3 bases: TGTGCCAGCATTCCGGGTGGGACAGGGATTTTTAACTATGGCTACACCTTC.

This rearrangement joins TRBV27 to TRBJ2-3; 7 nucleotides line up with TRBD1. The ends lost 6 bases at V and 2 bases at J; junction bases unmatched: 2. Germline-derived CDR1 and CDR2 are MNHEY and SMNVEV (reference sequence). This CDR3 contains 13 residues. The CDR3 region is CASRTGSTDTQYF. CDR3 in DNA: TGTGCCAGCAGGACAGGGTCCACAGATACGCAGTATTTT.